This T cell receptor beta chain was recovered during a study of blood T cell repertoires in COVID-19. Patients at the Seattle site were enrolled during active infection and followed longitudinally. In the authors' methods: Amplification of reference gene primers was used by the study to estimate nucleated cell counts. Repertoires were generated with immunoSEQ multiplex PCR, while TCRdb's copy carries only in-frame clones and drops some. V and J calls and clone size are those listed in that table; D and trimming were worked out from the DNA. This table has about 500,000 clones, about 88% appearing once. CDR1 and CDR2 (germline): MNHNY, SVGAGI (reference sequence). CDR3 length equals 15 residues. Trimming shortened V by 7 bases and J by 7 bases, and 17 bases separated the two germline ends.

The rearrangement uses TRBV6-6 and TRBJ1-6; possibly TRBD1 for D (6 bases). Sequencing was carried out using peripheral blood. The TCR comes from a woman between 50 and 59 years old with COVID-19, enrolled during active disease. The CDR3 loop is CASTLSRTENSPLHF. In DNA form, the CDR3 reads TGTGCCAGCACCCTCTCGAGGACAGAGAATTCACCCCTCCACTTT.